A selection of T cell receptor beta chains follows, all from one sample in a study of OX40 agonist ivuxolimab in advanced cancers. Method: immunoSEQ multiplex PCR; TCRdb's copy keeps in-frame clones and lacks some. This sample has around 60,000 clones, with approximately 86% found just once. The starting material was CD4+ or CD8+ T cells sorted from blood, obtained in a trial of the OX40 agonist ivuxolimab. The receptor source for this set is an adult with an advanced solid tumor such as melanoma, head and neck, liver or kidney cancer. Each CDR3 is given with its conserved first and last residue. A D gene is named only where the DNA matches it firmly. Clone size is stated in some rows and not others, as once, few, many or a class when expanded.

CASSLTEKNTEAFF,TGTGCCAGCAGTCTGACAGAAAAGAACACTGAAGCTTTCTTT,TRBJ1-1,14,-,TRBV2,-
CASAVGGQKETQYF,TGCGCCAGCGCCGTCGGGGGGCAGAAAGAGACCCAGTACTTC,TRBJ2-5,14,-,TRBV5-1,-
CASAANGGLSPGYTF,TGCGCCAGCGCAGCCAACGGGGGGCTGAGTCCCGGCTACACCTTC,TRBJ1-2,15,medium-sized,TRBV4-1,-
CASSVALTSPGNTIYF,TGTGCCAGCAGCGTAGCTCTGACGTCGCCTGGAAACACCATATATTTT,TRBJ1-3,16,-,TRBV9,-
CASRRLGGLNEQFF,TGTGCCAGCCGCCGACTAGGCGGACTAAATGAGCAGTTCTTC,TRBJ2-1,14,-,TRBV18,-
CASSGRHGGEQYF,TGTGCCAGCAGTGGAAGACACGGGGGGGAGCAGTACTTC,TRBJ2-7,13,-,TRBV6-1,TRBD2